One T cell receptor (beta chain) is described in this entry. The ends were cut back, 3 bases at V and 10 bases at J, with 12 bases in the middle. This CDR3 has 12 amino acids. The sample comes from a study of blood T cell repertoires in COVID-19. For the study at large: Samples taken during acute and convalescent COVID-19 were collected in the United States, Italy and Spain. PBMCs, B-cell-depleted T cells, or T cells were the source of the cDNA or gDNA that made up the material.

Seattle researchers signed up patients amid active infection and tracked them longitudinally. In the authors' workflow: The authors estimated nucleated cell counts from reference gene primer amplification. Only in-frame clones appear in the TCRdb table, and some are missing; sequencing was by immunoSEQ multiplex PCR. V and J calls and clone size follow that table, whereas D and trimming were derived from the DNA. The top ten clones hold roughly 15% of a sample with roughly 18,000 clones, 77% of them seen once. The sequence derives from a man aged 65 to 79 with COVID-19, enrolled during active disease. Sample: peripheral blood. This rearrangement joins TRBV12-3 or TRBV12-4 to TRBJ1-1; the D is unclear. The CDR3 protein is CASSLNSGTAFF. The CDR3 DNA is TGTGCCAGCAGTTTGAATAGCGGCACAGCTTTCTTT.